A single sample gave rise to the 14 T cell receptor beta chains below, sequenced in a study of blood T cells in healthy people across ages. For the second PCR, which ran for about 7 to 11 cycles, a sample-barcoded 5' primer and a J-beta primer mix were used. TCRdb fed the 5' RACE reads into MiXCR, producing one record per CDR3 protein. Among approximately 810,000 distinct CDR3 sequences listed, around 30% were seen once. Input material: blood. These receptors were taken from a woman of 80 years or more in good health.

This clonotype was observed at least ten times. The CDR3 DNA sequence: TGTGCCAGCAGTTACGGTAGCGGGGGACAAGAGACCCAGTACTTC. Translation: CASSYGSGGQETQYF. The chain links TRBV6-2 or TRBV6-3 to TRBJ2-5, with 9 bases identical to TRBD2. The CDR3 has 15 amino acids. Germline lookup yields CDR1 MNHEY and CDR2 SVGEGT. Trimming removed 2 bases from V and 2 bases from J; junction bases left unmatched: 3.

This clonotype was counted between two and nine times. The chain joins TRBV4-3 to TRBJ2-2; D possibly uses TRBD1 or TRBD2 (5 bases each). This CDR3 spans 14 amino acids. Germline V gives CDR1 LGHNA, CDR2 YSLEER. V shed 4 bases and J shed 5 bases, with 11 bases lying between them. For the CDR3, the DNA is TGCGCCAGCAGCCCGAGATGGGGGACCGGGGAGCTGTTTTTT. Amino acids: CASSPRWGTGELFF.

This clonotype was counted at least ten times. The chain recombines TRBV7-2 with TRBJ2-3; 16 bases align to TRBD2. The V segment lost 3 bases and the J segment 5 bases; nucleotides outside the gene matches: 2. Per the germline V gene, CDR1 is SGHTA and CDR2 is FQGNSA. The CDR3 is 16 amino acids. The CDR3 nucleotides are TGTGCCAGCAGCTTGGGACTAGCGGGGGGGGGAGATACGCAGTATTTT. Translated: CASSLGLAGGGDTQYF.

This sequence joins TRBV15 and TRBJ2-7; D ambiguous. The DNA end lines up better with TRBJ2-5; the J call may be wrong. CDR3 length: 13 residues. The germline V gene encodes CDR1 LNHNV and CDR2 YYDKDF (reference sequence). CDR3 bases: TGTGCCACCAGCTTGCGTTTAATGGGGACCCAGTACTTC. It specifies CATSLRLMGTQYF.

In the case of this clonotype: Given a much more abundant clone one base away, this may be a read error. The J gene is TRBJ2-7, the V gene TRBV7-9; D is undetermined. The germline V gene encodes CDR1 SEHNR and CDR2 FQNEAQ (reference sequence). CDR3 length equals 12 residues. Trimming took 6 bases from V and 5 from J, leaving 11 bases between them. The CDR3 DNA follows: TGTGCCAGCAGGTTGGATGGGAACGAGCAGTACTTC. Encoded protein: CASRLDGNEQYF.

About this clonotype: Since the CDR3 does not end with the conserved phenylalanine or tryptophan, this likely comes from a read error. CDR3 nucleotides: TGTGCCAGCAGCTTGGACACCACGAGCTCTGGGGCCAACGTCCTGACTGTC. Encoded protein: CASSLDTTSSGANVLTV. The chain uses TRBV7-2 and TRBJ2-6; weak D call: TRBD1 (5 bases). Germline V lookup: CDR1 SGHTA, CDR2 FQGNSA. The V end lost 3 bases, the J end lost 0 bases, and 12 bases lay between the germline ends. The CDR3 is made up of 17 amino acids.

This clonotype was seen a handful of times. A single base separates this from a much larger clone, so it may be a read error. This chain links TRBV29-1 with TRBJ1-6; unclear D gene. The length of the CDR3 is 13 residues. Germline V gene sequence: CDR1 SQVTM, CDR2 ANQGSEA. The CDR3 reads CSVGETRNSPRHF. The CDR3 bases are TGCAGCGTTGGGGAGACACGGAATTCACCCCGCCACTTT.

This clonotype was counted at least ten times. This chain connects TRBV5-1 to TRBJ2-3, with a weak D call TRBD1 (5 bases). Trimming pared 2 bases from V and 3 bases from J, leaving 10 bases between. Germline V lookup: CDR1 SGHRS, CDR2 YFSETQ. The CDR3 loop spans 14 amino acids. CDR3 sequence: CASSFQGETDTQYF. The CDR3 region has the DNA TGCGCCAGCAGCTTCCAGGGTGAGACAGATACGCAGTATTTT. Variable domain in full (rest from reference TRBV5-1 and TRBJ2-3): KAGVTQTPRYLIKTRGQQVTLSCSPISGHRSVSWYQQTPGQGLQFLFEYFSETQRNKGNFPGRFSGRQFSNSRSEMNVSTLELGDSALYLCASSFQGETDTQYFGPGTRLTVL.

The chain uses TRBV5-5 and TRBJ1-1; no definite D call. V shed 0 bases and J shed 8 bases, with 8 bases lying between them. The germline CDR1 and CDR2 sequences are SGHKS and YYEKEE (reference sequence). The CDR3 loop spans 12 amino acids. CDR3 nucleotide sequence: TGTGCCAGCAGCTTGGGATCTAAGGAAGCTTTCTTT. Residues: CASSLGSKEAFF.

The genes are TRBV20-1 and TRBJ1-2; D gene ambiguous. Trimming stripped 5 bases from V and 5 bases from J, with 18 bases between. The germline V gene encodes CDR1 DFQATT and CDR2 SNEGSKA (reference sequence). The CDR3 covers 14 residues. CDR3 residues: CSASSTFETYGYTF. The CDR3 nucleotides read TGCAGTGCTTCTTCTACATTCGAGACTTATGGCTACACCTTC.

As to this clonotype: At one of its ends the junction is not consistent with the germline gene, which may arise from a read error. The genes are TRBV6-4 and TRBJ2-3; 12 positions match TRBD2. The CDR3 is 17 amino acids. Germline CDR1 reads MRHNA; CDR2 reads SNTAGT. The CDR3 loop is CTSSDSPTSGGRDTQYF. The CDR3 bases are TGTACCAGCAGTGACTCACCGACTAGCGGGGGAAGAGATACGCAGTATTTT.

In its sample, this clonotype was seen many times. The CDR3 here is CASSYDGQGNSPLHF. CDR3 DNA: TGTGCCAGCAGTTACGACGGACAGGGGAATTCACCCCTCCACTTT. This chain connects TRBV6-6 to TRBJ1-6, with 9 positions matching TRBD1. Germline V gene sequence: CDR1 MNHNY, CDR2 SVGAGI (reference sequence). V lost 2 bases and J lost 7; bases outside the gene matches: 3. The CDR3 spans 15 residues.

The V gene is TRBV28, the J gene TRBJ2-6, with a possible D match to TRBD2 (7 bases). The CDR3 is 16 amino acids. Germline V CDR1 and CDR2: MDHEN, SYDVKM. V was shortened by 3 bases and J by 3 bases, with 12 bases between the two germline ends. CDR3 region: CASSLGGAGGANVLTF. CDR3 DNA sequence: TGTGCCAGCAGTTTGGGGGGGGCAGGTGGGGCCAACGTCCTGACTTTC.

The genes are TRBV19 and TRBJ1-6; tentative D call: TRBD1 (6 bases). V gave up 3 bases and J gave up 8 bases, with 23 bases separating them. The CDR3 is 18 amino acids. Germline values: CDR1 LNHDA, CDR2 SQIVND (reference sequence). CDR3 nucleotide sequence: TGTGCCAGTAGTATGTCCCCCTTACAGGGACTGATGGATTCACCCCTCCACTTT. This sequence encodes CASSMSPLQGLMDSPLHF.